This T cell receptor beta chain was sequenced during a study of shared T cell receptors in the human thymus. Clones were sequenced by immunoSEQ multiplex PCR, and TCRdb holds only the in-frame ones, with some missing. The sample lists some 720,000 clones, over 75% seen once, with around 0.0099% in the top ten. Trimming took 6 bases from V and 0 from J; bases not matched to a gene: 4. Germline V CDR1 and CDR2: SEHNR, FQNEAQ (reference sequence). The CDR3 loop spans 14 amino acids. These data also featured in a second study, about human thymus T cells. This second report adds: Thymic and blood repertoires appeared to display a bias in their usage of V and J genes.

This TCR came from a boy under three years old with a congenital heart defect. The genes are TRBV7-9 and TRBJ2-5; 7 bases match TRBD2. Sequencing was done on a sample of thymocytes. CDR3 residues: CASRDAGDQETQYF. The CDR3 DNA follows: TGTGCCAGCAGAGACGCGGGGGACCAAGAGACCCAGTACTTC.